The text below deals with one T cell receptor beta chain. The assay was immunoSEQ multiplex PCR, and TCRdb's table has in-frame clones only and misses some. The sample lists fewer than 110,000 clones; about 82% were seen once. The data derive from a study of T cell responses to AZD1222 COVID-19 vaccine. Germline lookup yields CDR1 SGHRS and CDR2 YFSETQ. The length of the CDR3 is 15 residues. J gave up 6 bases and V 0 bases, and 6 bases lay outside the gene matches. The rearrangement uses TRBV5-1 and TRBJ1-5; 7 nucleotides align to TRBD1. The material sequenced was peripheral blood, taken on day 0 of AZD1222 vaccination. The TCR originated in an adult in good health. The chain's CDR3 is CASSLEGAQGQPQHF. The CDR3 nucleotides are TGCGCCAGCAGCTTGGAGGGGGCCCAAGGTCAGCCCCAGCATTTT.